Below, 20 T cell receptor beta chains from the same sample are listed, as sequenced in a study of CD4 T cells in relation to SARS-CoV-2 and coronaviruses. Repertoires were generated with immunoSEQ multiplex PCR, while TCRdb's copy carries only in-frame clones and drops some. The sample lists tens of thousands of clones, about 80% occurring once. CD4+ T cells from unexposed donors were obtained before the COVID-19 pandemic (2011-2018). After roughly ten days of culture, CD4+ T cells were isolated. The antigens for these receptors are not known. The sample consisted of CD4+ T cells from PBMCs, cultured in vitro. The origin of the receptors is a human donor in good health.

This chain uses TRBV4-1 with TRBJ1-5; TRBD1 might be the D (6 bases). In germline, CDR1 is MGHRA, CDR2 YSYEKL. The V end was cut by 1 base, the J end by 0 bases, with 10 bases between. This CDR3 is 16 amino acids long. The CDR3 region has the DNA TGCGCCAGCAGCCAAGGCGGACAGTATAGCAATCAGCCCCAGCATTTT. As protein: CASSQGGQYSNQPQHF.

The V call is TRBV7-2, the J call TRBJ2-3; D ambiguous. CDR3 length: 13 amino acids. V dropped 3 bases and J dropped 5 bases, with 9 bases sitting between them. Germline loops: CDR1 SGHTA, CDR2 FQGNSA. The CDR3 loop is CASSFGGGDTQYF. The DNA of the CDR3 is TGTGCCAGCAGCTTCGGTGGCGGAGATACGCAGTATTTT.

This clone was observed a few times. A junction boundary mismatches the germline segment, possibly from a read error. The same CDR3 can be traced to other DNA sequences in this sample. V usage is TRBV7-2 and J usage is TRBJ1-1, with D perhaps TRBD1 (6 bases). The CDR3 loop spans 14 amino acids. CDR1 is SGHTA, CDR2 FQGNSA, per germline. CDR3 amino acids: CASSLGGLKTEAFF. In DNA, the CDR3 is TGTGCCAGCAGCTTGGGGGGGCTGAAGACTGAAGCTTTCTTT.

The chain employs TRBV7-2 and TRBJ2-1, with 9 bases fitting TRBD2. The CDR3 sequence is 16 residues long. V gave up 1 base and J gave up 5 bases; unmatched junction bases: 6. From germline, CDR1 is SGHTA and CDR2 FQGNSA. The CDR3 reads CASSLGPSGEDNEQFF. CDR3 DNA: TGTGCCAGCAGCTTAGGTCCTAGCGGGGAAGACAATGAGCAGTTCTTC. Supplemented by reference TRBV7-2 and TRBJ2-1, the full variable domain reads GAGVSQSPSNKVTEKGKDVELRCDPISGHTALYWYRQSLGQGLEFLIYFQGNSAPDKSGLPSDRFSAERTGGSVSTLTIQRTQQEDSAVYLCASSLGPSGEDNEQFFGPGTRLTVL.

This clone has just a few counts. CDR3 sequence reads: CASSLGLERGPQHF. The CDR3, as DNA: TGTGCCAGCAGCTTAGGGTTAGAAAGAGGGCCCCAGCATTTT. This chain joins TRBV7-9 and TRBJ1-5; D ambiguous. V lost 1 base and J lost 9, with 13 bases in between. This CDR3 is 14 amino acids long. CDR1 SEHNR and CDR2 FQNEAQ come from the germline V gene (reference sequence).

The V and J genes are TRBV6-5 and TRBJ1-1; D might be TRBD1 (6 bases). This CDR3 is built from 11 residues. V dropped 7 bases and J dropped 5 bases, with 8 bases sitting between them. Per germline, CDR1 MNHEY and CDR2 SVGAGI. DNA for the CDR3: TGTGCCAGCACCAGGGGTACTGAAGCTTTCTTT. Translating it yields CASTRGTEAFF.

This chain connects TRBV4-1 to TRBJ1-2; a possible D gene is TRBD1 (6 bases). Germline V gene sequence: CDR1 MGHRA, CDR2 YSYEKL. CDR3 length: 16 amino acids. V gave up 3 bases and J gave up 2 bases, with 16 bases separating them. CDR3 sequence reads: CASSQRGRTLNYGYTF. In DNA, the CDR3 is TGCGCCAGCAGCCAGCGGGGGCGCACCCTAAACTATGGCTACACCTTC.

The V and J genes are TRBV15 and TRBJ2-3; no clear D. Trimming shortened V by 0 bases and J by 2 bases, and 9 bases separated the two germline ends. Germline CDR1 and CDR2: LNHNV and YYDKDF (reference sequence). The CDR3 extends over 15 amino acids. CDR3 nucleotide sequence: TGTGCCACCAGCAGAGATCGGCAGGACACAGATACGCAGTATTTT. Residues: CATSRDRQDTDTQYF.

The V and J genes are TRBV24-1 and TRBJ2-5; D is undetermined. Trimming shortened V by 2 bases and J by 0 bases, and 3 bases separated the two germline ends. Looked up from germline, CDR1 is KGHDR and CDR2 is SFDVKD. CDR3 length: 13 amino acids. The DNA of the CDR3 is TGTGCCACCAGTGATTCGTACCAAGAGACCCAGTACTTC. Residues: CATSDSYQETQYF.

This clone was recorded only once. This sequence joins TRBV7-3 and TRBJ2-3; TRBD2 might be the D (6 bases). This CDR3 has 14 amino acids. Germline CDR1 reads SGHTA; CDR2 reads FQGTGA. V dropped 2 bases and J dropped 2 bases, with 8 bases sitting between them. This CDR3 is CASSLQLATDTQYF. The CDR3, as DNA: TGTGCCAGCAGCTTACAACTAGCCACAGATACGCAGTATTTT.

This chain links TRBV5-8 with TRBJ2-5; D ambiguous. Trimming left V 1 base short and J 4 bases short, with 14 bases between. CDR3 size: 15 residues. Germline lookup yields CDR1 SGHTS and CDR2 YDEGEE. For the CDR3, the DNA is TGTGCCAGCAGCTTGAATAAAGCTCGCGGAGAGACCCAGTACTTC. It yields the protein CASSLNKARGETQYF.

A single count supports this clone. The chain uses TRBV7-2 and TRBJ1-1, with D possibly matching TRBD1 (6 bases). V was trimmed by 5 bases and J by 2 bases, leaving 9 bases between them. CDR3 length: 13 amino acids. CDR1 SGHTA and CDR2 FQGNSA come from the germline V gene. CDR3 coding DNA: TGTGCCAGCAGCAAACAGGGTAACACTGAAGCTTTCTTT. It codes for CASSKQGNTEAFF.

This chain uses TRBV5-6 with TRBJ2-4; no clear D gene. V lost 0 bases and J lost 8, with 12 bases in between. CDR1 SGHDT and CDR2 YYEEEE come from the germline V gene. The CDR3 has 14 residues. The CDR3 sequence is CASSLGSSVHIQYF. The CDR3 DNA reads as TGTGCCAGCAGCTTGGGCTCCTCAGTCCACATTCAGTACTTC.

This clone has more than one count but fewer than ten. The chain links TRBV7-9 to TRBJ1-5; D is undetermined. Trimming cost V 5 bases and J 4 bases, with 12 bases left between them. The CDR3 covers 14 residues. CDR1 and CDR2 (germline): SEHNR, FQNEAQ (reference sequence). The CDR3 here is CASSLGLPNQPQHF. As DNA, the CDR3 is TGTGCCAGCAGCCTTGGACTGCCAAATCAGCCCCAGCATTTT.

This rearrangement joins TRBV6-5 to TRBJ2-5; D is undetermined. V lost 3 bases to trimming and J lost 2 bases, with 10 bases between them. Looked up from germline, CDR1 is MNHEY and CDR2 is SVGAGI. The CDR3 is 14 amino acids. In DNA, the CDR3 is TGTGCCAGCAGTTATCGGGTCAGACAAGAGACCCAGTACTTC. Its protein product is CASSYRVRQETQYF.

V and J are TRBV5-4 and TRBJ1-1; no clear D. CDR1 SGHNT and CDR2 YYREEE come from the germline V gene (reference sequence). The CDR3 consists of 15 residues. The V and J ends lost 0 bases and 2 bases respectively, with 11 bases between them. CDR3 sequence: CASSLAAAINTEAFF. As DNA, the CDR3 is TGTGCCAGCAGCTTGGCCGCAGCGATTAACACTGAAGCTTTCTTT.

This chain joins TRBV11-3 and TRBJ2-3; D unclear. The V gene's germline CDR1 is SGHNT and CDR2 YENEEA. The CDR3 extends over 12 amino acids. With 5 bases removed from V and 6 bases from J, the gap between germline ends came to 9 bases. The CDR3, as DNA: TGTGCCAGCAGCCAAGTTGAGGATACGCAGTATTTT. Its protein product is CASSQVEDTQYF.

This clone was detected once. The chain uses TRBV7-9 and TRBJ2-1; D is unclear. This CDR3 has 13 residues. The germline CDR1 and CDR2 sequences are SEHNR and FQNEAQ (reference sequence). Trimming took 1 base from V and 8 from J, leaving 9 bases between them. The CDR3 loop reads CASSLESRYEQFF. The CDR3 coding sequence is TGTGCCAGCAGCTTAGAAAGTCGCTATGAGCAGTTCTTC. The full variable domain, with the rest looked up from reference TRBV7-9 and TRBJ2-1, is DTGVSQNPRHKITKRGQNVTFRCDPISEHNRLYWYRQTLGQGPEFLTYFQNEAQLEKSRLLSDRFSAERPKGSFSTLEIQRTEQGDSAMYLCASSLESRYEQFFGPGTRLTVL.

The chain employs TRBV3-1 (or the pseudogene TRBV3-2) and TRBJ2-7, with 8 bases lining up with TRBD2. Germline V gene lookup returns CDR1 LGHDT and CDR2 YNNKEL (reference sequence). The CDR3 has 14 residues. With 4 bases clipped from V and 5 bases from J, the junction kept 7 bases outside the gene matches. The CDR3 DNA is TGTGCCAGCAGCCTAAGCGGGGGCTACGACGAGCAGTACTTC. Protein product: CASSLSGGYDEQYF.

The chain has TRBV6-5 and TRBJ1-4; tentatively, D is TRBD1 (5 bases). This CDR3 has 14 residues. Germline V CDR1 and CDR2: MNHEY, SVGAGI. Trimming shortened V by 6 bases and J by 8 bases, and 16 bases separated the two germline ends. The CDR3 protein is CASRAGGLGEKLFF. DNA of the CDR3: TGTGCCAGCAGGGCCGGGGGACTTGGAGAAAAACTGTTTTTT.